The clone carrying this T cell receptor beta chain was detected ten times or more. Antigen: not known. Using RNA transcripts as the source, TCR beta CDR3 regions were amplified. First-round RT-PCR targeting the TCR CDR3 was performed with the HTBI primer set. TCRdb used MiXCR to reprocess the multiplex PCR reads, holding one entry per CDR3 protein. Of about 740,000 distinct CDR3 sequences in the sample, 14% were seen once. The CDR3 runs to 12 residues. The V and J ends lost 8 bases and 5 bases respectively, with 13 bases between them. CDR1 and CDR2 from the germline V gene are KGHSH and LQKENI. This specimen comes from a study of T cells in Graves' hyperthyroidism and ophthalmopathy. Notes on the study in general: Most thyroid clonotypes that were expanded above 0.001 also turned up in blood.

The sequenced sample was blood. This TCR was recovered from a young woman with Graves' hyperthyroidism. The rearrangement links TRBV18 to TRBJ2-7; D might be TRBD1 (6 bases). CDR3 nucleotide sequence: TGTGCCAGCAGCCCAGACAGGCACGAGCAGTACTTC. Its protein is CASSPDRHEQYF.